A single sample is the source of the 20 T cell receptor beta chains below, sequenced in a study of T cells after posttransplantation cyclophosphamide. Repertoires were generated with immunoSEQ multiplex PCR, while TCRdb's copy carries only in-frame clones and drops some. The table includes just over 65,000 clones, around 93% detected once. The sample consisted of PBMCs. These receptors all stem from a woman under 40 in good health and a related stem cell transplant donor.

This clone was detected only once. The CDR3 here is CAWKDSPYNEQFF. The CDR3 bases are TGTGCCTGGAAGGACTCCCCCTACAATGAGCAGTTCTTC. The chain carries TRBV30 and TRBJ2-1; the D gene is possibly TRBD2 (5 bases). Germline lookup yields CDR1 GTSNPN and CDR2 SVGIG (reference sequence). This CDR3 comprises 13 residues. Between the trimmed V and J ends, which lost 4 bases and 2 bases, there was a span of 9 bases.

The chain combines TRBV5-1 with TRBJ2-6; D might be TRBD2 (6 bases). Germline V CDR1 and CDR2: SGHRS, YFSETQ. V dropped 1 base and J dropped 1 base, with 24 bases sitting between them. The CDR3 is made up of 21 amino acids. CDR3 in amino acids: CASSLPRVEDYTFSGANVLTF. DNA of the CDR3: TGCGCCAGCAGCTTGCCGAGGGTTGAGGACTACACTTTTTCTGGGGCCAACGTCCTGACTTTC. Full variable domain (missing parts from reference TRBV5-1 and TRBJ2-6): KAGVTQTPRYLIKTRGQQVTLSCSPISGHRSVSWYQQTPGQGLQFLFEYFSETQRNKGNFPGRFSGRQFSNSRSEMNVSTLELGDSALYLCASSLPRVEDYTFSGANVLTFGAGSRLTVL.

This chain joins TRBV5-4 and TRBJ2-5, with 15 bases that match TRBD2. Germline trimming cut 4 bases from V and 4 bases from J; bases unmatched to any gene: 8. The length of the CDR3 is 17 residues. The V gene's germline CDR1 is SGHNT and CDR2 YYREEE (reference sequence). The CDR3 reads CASSPRTSGGARETQYF. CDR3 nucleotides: TGTGCCAGCAGCCCCCGGACTAGCGGGGGGGCCCGAGAGACCCAGTACTTC.

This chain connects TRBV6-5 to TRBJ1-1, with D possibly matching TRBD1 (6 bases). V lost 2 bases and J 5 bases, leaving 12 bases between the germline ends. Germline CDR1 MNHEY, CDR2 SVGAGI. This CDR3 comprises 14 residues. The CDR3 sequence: CASSYGGLGTEAFF. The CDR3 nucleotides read TGTGCCAGCAGTTACGGGGGGCTGGGGACTGAAGCTTTCTTT.

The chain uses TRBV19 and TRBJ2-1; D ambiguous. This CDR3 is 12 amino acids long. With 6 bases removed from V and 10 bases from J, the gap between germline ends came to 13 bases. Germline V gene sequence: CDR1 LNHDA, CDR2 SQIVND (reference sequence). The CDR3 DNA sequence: TGTGCCAGTAGATCGGAGCCCCGGGAGCAGTTCTTC. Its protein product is CASRSEPREQFF. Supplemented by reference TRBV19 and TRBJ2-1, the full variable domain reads DGGITQSPKYLFRKEGQNVTLSCEQNLNHDAMYWYRQDPGQGLRLIYYSQIVNDFQKGDIAEGYSVSREKKESFPLTVTSAQKNPTAFYLCASRSEPREQFFGPGTRLTVL.

The CDR3 sequence: CASSGGEFGYTF. Here the CDR3 DNA reads TGTGCCAGCAGTGGAGGGGAGTTCGGCTACACCTTC. V usage is TRBV2 and J usage is TRBJ1-2; D may be TRBD1 (5 bases). CDR3 size: 12 residues. V was clipped by 4 bases and J by 8 bases, with 11 bases between them. Germline lookup yields CDR1 SNHLY and CDR2 FYNNEI. The variable domain in full, with the rest retrieved from reference TRBV2 and TRBJ1-2, is EPEVTQTPSHQVTQMGQEVILRCVPISNHLYFYWYRQILGQKVEFLVSFYNNEISEKSEIFDDQFSVERPDGSNFTLKIRSTKLEDSAMYFCASSGGEFGYTFGSGTRLTVV.

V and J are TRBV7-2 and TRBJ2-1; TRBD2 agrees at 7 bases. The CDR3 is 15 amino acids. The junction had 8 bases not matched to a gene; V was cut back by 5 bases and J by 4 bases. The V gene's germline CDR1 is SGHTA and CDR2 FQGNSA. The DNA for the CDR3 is TGTGCCAGCAGCCCCCGGGGGGTCCAATACAATGAGCAGTTCTTC. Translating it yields CASSPRGVQYNEQFF.

CDR3 bases: TGTGCCAGTAAAGGCGGGGGGGCCTCCTACAATGAGCAGTTCTTC. Protein product: CASKGGGASYNEQFF. The chain combines TRBV19 with TRBJ2-1, with 9 bases lining up with TRBD2. The J segment lost 0 bases and the V segment lost 7 bases, leaving 4 bases of the junction unmatched. The CDR3 is 15 residues long. The germline V gene has CDR1 LNHDA and CDR2 SQIVND (reference sequence).

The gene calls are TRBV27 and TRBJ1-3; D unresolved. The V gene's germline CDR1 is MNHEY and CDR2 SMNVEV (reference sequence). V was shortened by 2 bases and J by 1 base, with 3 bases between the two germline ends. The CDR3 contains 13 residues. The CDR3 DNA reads TGTGCCAGCAGTTTAGCTTCTGGAAACACCATATATTTT. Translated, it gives CASSLASGNTIYF.

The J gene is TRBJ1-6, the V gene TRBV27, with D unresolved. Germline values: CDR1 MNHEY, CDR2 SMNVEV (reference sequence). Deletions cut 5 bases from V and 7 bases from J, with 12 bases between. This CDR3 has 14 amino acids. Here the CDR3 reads CASSPRSRNSPLHF. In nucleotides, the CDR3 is TGTGCCAGCAGTCCGAGGTCCCGGAATTCACCCCTCCACTTT.

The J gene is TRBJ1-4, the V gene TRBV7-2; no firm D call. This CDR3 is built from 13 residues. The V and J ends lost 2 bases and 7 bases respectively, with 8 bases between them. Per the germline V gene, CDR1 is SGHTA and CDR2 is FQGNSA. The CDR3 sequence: CASSLRVREKLFF. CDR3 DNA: TGTGCCAGCAGCTTAAGGGTGCGTGAAAAACTGTTTTTT.

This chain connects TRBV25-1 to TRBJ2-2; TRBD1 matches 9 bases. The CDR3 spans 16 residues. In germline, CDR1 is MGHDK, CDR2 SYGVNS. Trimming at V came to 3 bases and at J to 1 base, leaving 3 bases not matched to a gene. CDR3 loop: CASSEPGQGNTGELFF. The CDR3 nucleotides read TGTGCCAGCAGTGAGCCGGGACAGGGGAACACCGGGGAGCTGTTTTTT. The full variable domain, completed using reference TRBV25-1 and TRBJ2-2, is EADIYQTPRYLVIGTGKKITLECSQTMGHDKMYWYQQDPGMELHLIHYSYGVNSTEKGDLSSESTVSRIRTEHFPLTLESARPSHTSQYLCASSEPGQGNTGELFFGEGSRLTVL.

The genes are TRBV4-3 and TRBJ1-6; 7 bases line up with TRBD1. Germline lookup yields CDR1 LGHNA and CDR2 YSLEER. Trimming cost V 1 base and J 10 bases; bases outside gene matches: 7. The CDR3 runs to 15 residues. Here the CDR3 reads CASSQGQGVRSPLHF. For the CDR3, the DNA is TGCGCCAGCAGCCAAGGACAGGGAGTGCGGTCACCCCTCCACTTT.

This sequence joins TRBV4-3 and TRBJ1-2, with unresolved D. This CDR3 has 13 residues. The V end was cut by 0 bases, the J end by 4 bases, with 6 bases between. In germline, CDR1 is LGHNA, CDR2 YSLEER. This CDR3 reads CASSQELSYGYTF. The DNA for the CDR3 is TGCGCCAGCAGCCAAGAACTTTCCTATGGCTACACCTTC.

The CDR3 here is CASSLAVRESPLHF. CDR3 DNA: TGCGCCAGCAGCTTGGCCGTAAGGGAGTCACCCCTCCACTTT. The V and J genes are TRBV5-1 and TRBJ1-6; no definite D call. Trimming stripped 0 bases from V and 10 bases from J, with 11 bases between. This CDR3 comprises 14 residues. The V gene's germline CDR1 is SGHRS and CDR2 YFSETQ.

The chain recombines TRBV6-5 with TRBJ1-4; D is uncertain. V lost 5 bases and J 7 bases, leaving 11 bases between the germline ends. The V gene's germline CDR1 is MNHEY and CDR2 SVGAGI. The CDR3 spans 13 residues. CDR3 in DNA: TGTGCCAGCAGTCGCACGACGGCTGAAAAACTGTTTTTT. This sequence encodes CASSRTTAEKLFF.

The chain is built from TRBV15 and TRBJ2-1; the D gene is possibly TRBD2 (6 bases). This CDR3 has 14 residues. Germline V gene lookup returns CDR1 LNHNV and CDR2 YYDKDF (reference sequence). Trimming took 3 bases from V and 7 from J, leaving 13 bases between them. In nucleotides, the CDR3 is TGTGCCACCAGCAGGGTCATGGAGGGGAATGAGCAGTTCTTC. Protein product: CATSRVMEGNEQFF.

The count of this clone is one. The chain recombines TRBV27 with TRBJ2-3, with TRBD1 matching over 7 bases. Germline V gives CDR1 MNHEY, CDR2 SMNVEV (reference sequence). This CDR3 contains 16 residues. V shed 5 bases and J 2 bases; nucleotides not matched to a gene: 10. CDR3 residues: CASSLDTGVPTDTQYF. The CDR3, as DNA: TGTGCCAGCAGTCTAGATACAGGGGTCCCCACAGATACGCAGTATTTT.

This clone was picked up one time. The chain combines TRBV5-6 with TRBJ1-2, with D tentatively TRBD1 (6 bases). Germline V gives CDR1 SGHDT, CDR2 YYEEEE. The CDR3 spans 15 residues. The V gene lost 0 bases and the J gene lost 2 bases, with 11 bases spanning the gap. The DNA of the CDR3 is TGTGCCAGCAGCTTGGTGGGGGGCTTAAACTATGGCTACACCTTC. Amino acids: CASSLVGGLNYGYTF. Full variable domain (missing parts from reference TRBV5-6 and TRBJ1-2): DAGVTQSPTHLIKTRGQQVTLRCSPKSGHDTVSWYQQALGQGPQFIFQYYEEEERQRGNFPDRFSGHQFPNYSSELNVNALLLGDSALYLCASSLVGGLNYGYTFGSGTRLTVV.

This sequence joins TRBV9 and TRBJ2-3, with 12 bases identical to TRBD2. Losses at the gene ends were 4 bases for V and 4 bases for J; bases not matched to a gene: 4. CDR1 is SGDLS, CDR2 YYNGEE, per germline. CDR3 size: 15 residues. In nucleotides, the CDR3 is TGTGCCAGCAGCTCCGCTAGCGGGGGGGCAGATACGCAGTATTTT. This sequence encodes CASSSASGGADTQYF. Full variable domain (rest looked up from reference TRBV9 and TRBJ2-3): DSGVTQTPKHLITATGQRVTLRCSPRSGDLSVYWYQQSLDQGLQFLIQYYNGEERAKGNILERFSAQQFPDLHSELNLSSLELGDSALYFCASSSASGGADTQYFGPGTRLTVL.